The rows below give T cell receptor beta chains drawn from one sample of a study of blood T cell repertoires in COVID-19. Repertoires were generated with immunoSEQ multiplex PCR, while TCRdb's copy carries only in-frame clones and drops some. The sample holds fewer than 300,000 clones; 80% to 95% are singletons and the top ten take 1.1%. The sample was PBMCs or T cells enriched from blood (not recorded which). The receptors were gathered from a woman in her 30s who had recovered from COVID-19. Each CDR3 is given with its conserved first and last residue. D genes are given only for firm matches. Only some rows state a clone size, as once, few, many or a class for expanded clones.

CDR3aa,CDR3nt,v_gene,j_gene,d_gene,abundance
CASSSTGTGEADTQYF,TGTGCCAGCAGTTCTACCGGGACAGGGGAGGCAGATACGCAGTATTTT,TRBV28,TRBJ2-3,TRBD1,.
CASSQDSRNTGELFF,TGTGCCAGCAGCCAAGATTCGAGGAACACCGGGGAGCTGTTTTTT,TRBV4-2,TRBJ2-2,.,.
CASSPRTSQETQYF,TGTGCCAGCTCACCCCGAACTAGTCAAGAGACCCAGTACTTC,TRBV18,TRBJ2-5,.,.
CAWRGSGAYNEQFF,TGTGCCTGGAGGGGGAGCGGGGCCTACAATGAGCAGTTCTTC,TRBV30,TRBJ2-1,TRBD2,.
CASSLLRTDNEQFF,TGTGCCAGCAGCTTACTCAGGACAGACAATGAGCAGTTCTTC,TRBV7-8,TRBJ2-1,.,few
CASSPQIDGRTDTQYF,TGTGCCAGCAGCCCGCAGATCGACGGGAGAACAGATACGCAGTATTTT,TRBV7-3,TRBJ2-3,.,.
CASSPPAAPNEAFF,TGTGCCAGCTCACCACCGGCGGCACCGAATGAAGCTTTCTTT,TRBV18,TRBJ1-1,.,.
CASSRTGFSDNSPLHF,TGTGCCAGTAGTCGTACAGGGTTTTCGGATAATTCACCCCTCCACTTT,TRBV19,TRBJ1-6,.,.
CASRPSGGTEAFF,TGTGCCAGCAGACCCTCGGGTGGGACTGAAGCTTTCTTT,TRBV11-2,TRBJ1-1,.,.
CSVGHSYGYTF,TGCAGCGTAGGACACAGCTATGGCTACACCTTC,TRBV29-1,TRBJ1-2,.,.
CSAQDRGFGEQYF,TGCAGCGCTCAGGACAGGGGGTTTGGGGAGCAGTACTTC,TRBV29-1,TRBJ2-7,TRBD1,.
CAILRDLNTEAFF,TGTGCCATCTTGCGGGACTTGAACACTGAAGCTTTCTTT,TRBV10-3,TRBJ1-1,.,.
CASTPTGDGTNEKLFF,TGTGCCAGCACCCCGACAGGGGATGGCACTAATGAAAAACTGTTTTTT,TRBV2,TRBJ1-4,TRBD1,.
CASSYLAVGKLFF,TGTGCCAGCAGTTACTTAGCGGTTGGAAAACTGTTTTTT,TRBV6-2/TRBV6-3,TRBJ1-4,.,.